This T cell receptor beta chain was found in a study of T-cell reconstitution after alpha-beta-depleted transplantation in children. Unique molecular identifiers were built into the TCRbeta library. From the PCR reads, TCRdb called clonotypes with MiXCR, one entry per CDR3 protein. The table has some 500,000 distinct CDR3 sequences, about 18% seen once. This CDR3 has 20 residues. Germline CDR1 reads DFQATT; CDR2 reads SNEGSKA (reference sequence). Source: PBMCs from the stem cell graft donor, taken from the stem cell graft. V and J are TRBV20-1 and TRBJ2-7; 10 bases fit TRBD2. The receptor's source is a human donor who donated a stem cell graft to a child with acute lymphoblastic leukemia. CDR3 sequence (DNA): TGCTGGGCTAGAGGCGGCCCGGGAAGTATCCGTCTAGCGGGAGCTTACGAGCAGTACTTC. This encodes CWARGGPGSIRLAGAYEQYF.